These T cell receptor beta chains were read from a single sample in a study of shared clonotypes between healthy human individuals. Measured with immunoSEQ multiplex PCR; TCRdb has only the in-frame clones, and not every one. The sample consists of roughly 640,000 clones, around 72% of them appearing once. The sample taken for sequencing was memory CD4+ T cells sorted from blood. These receptors were collected from a woman in her twenties or thirties in good health. The CDR3 runs from the conserved cysteine through the conserved F or W. D genes are given only for firm matches. Rows may omit the clone size; those that give it use once, few, many or a size class.

CDR3 DNA	CDR3 protein	V gene	J gene	D gene	clone size
TGCGCCAGCAGCGCCGGGACAGTAGGAAACACCATATATTTT	CASSAGTVGNTIYF	TRBV5-1	TRBJ1-3	TRBD1	NA
TGTGCCAGCAGTTCAGGGCCTTTCTATGGCTACACCTTC	CASSSGPFYGYTF	TRBV2	TRBJ1-2	NA	NA
TGTGCCAGCAGCGCCCGTAGCGGGATTAGCACAGATACGCAGTATTTT	CASSARSGISTDTQYF	TRBV9	TRBJ2-3	TRBD2	NA
TGTGCCAGCAGTTTGTCCGGACAGGGTCCTGTGGGGCCCCAGCATTTT	CASSLSGQGPVGPQHF	TRBV28	TRBJ1-5	TRBD1	few
TGTGCCAGCAGTCCGTCTACGGGGGTTTACGAGCAGTACTTC	CASSPSTGVYEQYF	TRBV27	TRBJ2-7	NA	NA
TGTGCCAGCAGCTTTCGGGGGGACGCGGAGCAGTACTTC	CASSFRGDAEQYF	TRBV5-6	TRBJ2-7	TRBD2	NA
TGTGCCAGTAGTACCCACCACGTGGGCGGGGAGCTGTTTTTT	CASSTHHVGGELFF	TRBV19	TRBJ2-2	NA	NA
TGTGCCAGTAGTAATTACGAAGACAATCAGCCCCAGCATTTT	CASSNYEDNQPQHF	TRBV19	TRBJ1-5	NA	NA
TGTGCCAGCAGCTTCGGACAGGGACGCCCCGGGGAGCTGTTTTTT	CASSFGQGRPGELFF	TRBV7-2	TRBJ2-2	TRBD1	NA
TGTGCCAGCAGCCAACCCCGGGCGGGGGCCTTTTCGGGCGAGCAGTACTTC	CASSQPRAGAFSGEQYF	TRBV2	TRBJ2-7	NA	many
TGTGCCAGCAGCCCGACCCGACTAGCCTACGAGCAGTACTTC	CASSPTRLAYEQYF	TRBV7-2	TRBJ2-7	NA	NA
TGTGCCAGCTCGGAGGGCCCCACTAATGAAAAACTGTTTTTT	CASSEGPTNEKLFF	TRBV18	TRBJ1-4	NA	NA
TGTGCCAGCAGTCCAGGGTTGAGAGGCTACACCTTC	CASSPGLRGYTF	TRBV28	TRBJ1-2	NA	NA
TGTGCCAGCAGACCCACCGCCCACACCGGGGAGCTGTTTTTT	CASRPTAHTGELFF	TRBV6-6	TRBJ2-2	NA	NA
TGCGCCAGCAGCGTCCGGGACAGGGGCCACGAGCAGTACTTC	CASSVRDRGHEQYF	TRBV5-1	TRBJ2-7	TRBD1	once
TGTGCCAGCAGTCCCATATATGGCTACACCTTC	CASSPIYGYTF	TRBV2	TRBJ1-2	NA	NA
TGTGCCAGCTCACCACCCGGAATCGTCTACGAGCAGTACTTC	CASSPPGIVYEQYF	TRBV18	TRBJ2-7	NA	NA
TGTGCCAGTCAGCGGACACAGAACACCGGGGAGCTGTTTTTT	CASQRTQNTGELFF	TRBV19	TRBJ2-2	NA	once
TGTGCCAGCAGTTTGCAGAACTCTAACTATGGCTACACCTTC	CASSLQNSNYGYTF	TRBV28	TRBJ1-2	NA	NA
TGTGCCAGCAGGTACGGGTCTGGATACGAGCAGTACTTC	CASRYGSGYEQYF	TRBV6-5	TRBJ2-7	NA	NA
TGTGCCAGCAGCCCCCGGGACACGGACTACGAGCAGTACTTC	CASSPRDTDYEQYF	TRBV13	TRBJ2-7	NA	few
TGTGCCATCAGGGGGACTAGCGGGACCAAGAAAACCGGGGAGCTGTTTTTT	CAIRGTSGTKKTGELFF	TRBV10-3	TRBJ2-2	TRBD2	NA
TGTGCCAGTACGGCGGACCTGAGGGGGCGCGAGGAGAATACGCAGTATTTT	CASTADLRGREENTQYF	TRBV19	TRBJ2-3	TRBD1	NA
TGTGCCAGCAGTCGAGATCCGGCGGGGACAGGGGTCGAAAAACTGTTTTTT	CASSRDPAGTGVEKLFF	TRBV5-4	TRBJ1-4	TRBD1	NA
TGTGCCAGCAGATCCATAGCCGGGACAACGATGACCGAAGCTTTCTTT	CASRSIAGTTMTEAFF	TRBV2	TRBJ1-1	NA	NA
TGTGCCAGCAGCTTAGTGGCCTCGGTTATGGGCACAGATACGCAGTATTTT	CASSLVASVMGTDTQYF	TRBV7-9	TRBJ2-3	NA	NA
TGCGCCAGCAGCTTGGCGGGGACAGGGCAGAACACTGAAGCTTTCTTT	CASSLAGTGQNTEAFF	TRBV5-1	TRBJ1-1	TRBD1	NA
TGTGCCAGCAGCCCTAAGTTTCGGGGGAATGAGCAGTTCTTC	CASSPKFRGNEQFF	TRBV27	TRBJ2-1	NA	NA
TGCGCCAGCAGCCAAGCGGTTTCAGGGGGCTATGGAAACACCATATATTTT	CASSQAVSGGYGNTIYF	TRBV4-1	TRBJ1-3	TRBD1	NA